A selection of T cell receptor beta chains follows, all from one sample in a study of blood T cell repertoires in COVID-19. Sequencing was performed with immunoSEQ multiplex PCR; in TCRdb, only in-frame clones are kept and a portion is missing. The sample shows 150,000 or so clones, over 70% of them seen only once. Sequencing input: peripheral blood. The receptors stem from a woman aged 60-75 years with acute or convalescent COVID-19. The CDR3 runs from the conserved cysteine through the conserved F or W. The D gene is left open where the match is weak. Rows may omit the clone size; those that give it use once, few, many or a size class.

v_call	j_call	d_call	clone_size	cdr3_aa	cdr3_nt
TRBV6-5	TRBJ1-2	TRBD1	once	CASSYGTGGRYGYTF	TGTGCCAGCAGTTACGGGACAGGGGGCAGGTATGGCTACACCTTC
TRBV3-1/TRBV3-2	TRBJ1-4	NA	NA	CASSQDRRPTNEKLFF	TGTGCCAGCAGCCAAGACAGGCGACCAACTAATGAAAAACTGTTTTTT
TRBV15	TRBJ1-4	NA	NA	CATSWGGTAFNEKLFF	TGTGCCACCAGCTGGGGGGGTACAGCGTTTAATGAAAAACTGTTTTTT
TRBV7-2	TRBJ1-1	NA	NA	CASRSSMNTEAFF	TGTGCCAGCAGATCATCAATGAACACTGAAGCTTTCTTT
TRBV5-1	TRBJ1-1	NA	NA	CASSSQGYQGGGTEAFF	TGCGCCAGCAGCTCCCAAGGATACCAGGGAGGCGGCACTGAAGCTTTCTTT
TRBV4-1	TRBJ2-7	TRBD2	NA	CASSQALAGGFVFYEQYF	TGCGCCAGCAGCCAAGCCCTAGCGGGGGGTTTTGTCTTCTACGAGCAGTACTTC
TRBV27	TRBJ2-7	NA	NA	CASIPNGGKTRGPYEQYF	TGTGCCAGCATACCTAATGGGGGCAAAACCCGAGGTCCCTACGAGCAGTACTTC
TRBV15	TRBJ1-2	NA	NA	CATSRDMDSPNYGYTF	TGTGCCACCAGCAGGGACATGGACAGTCCTAACTATGGCTACACCTTC
TRBV19	TRBJ1-5	NA	NA	CASHLGGYSNQPQHF	TGTGCCAGTCATCTTGGGGGGTATAGCAATCAGCCCCAGCATTTT
TRBV5-1	TRBJ1-2	NA	few	CASSLVTDYGYTF	TGCGCCAGCAGCTTGGTAACAGACTATGGCTACACCTTC
TRBV5-6	TRBJ2-5	TRBD2	NA	CASSPGLGQETQYF	TGTGCCAGCAGCCCGGGACTAGGGCAAGAGACCCAGTACTTC
TRBV6-2/TRBV6-3	TRBJ1-5	NA	NA	CASSWTATYSNQPQHF	TGTGCCAGCAGTTGGACAGCCACCTATAGCAATCAGCCCCAGCATTTT
TRBV3-1/TRBV3-2	TRBJ2-6	NA	NA	CASSQGGPGANVLTF	TGTGCCAGCAGCCAAGGGGGCCCTGGGGCCAACGTCCTGACTTTC
TRBV3-1/TRBV3-2	TRBJ2-5	TRBD1	NA	CASSQQFGQAQETQYF	TGTGCCAGCAGCCAACAATTTGGACAGGCGCAAGAGACCCAGTACTTC
TRBV12-3/TRBV12-4	TRBJ1-2	TRBD1	few	CASSPTGRSGYTF	TGTGCCAGCAGCCCGACAGGGAGAAGTGGCTACACCTTC
TRBV11-2	TRBJ2-1	NA	NA	CASSLMDTNPTIEQFF	TGTGCCAGCAGCTTAATGGACACTAACCCCACAATAGAGCAGTTCTTC
TRBV19	TRBJ2-3	TRBD2	NA	CASSILAGGPDTQYF	TGTGCCAGTAGTATTCTAGCGGGGGGGCCGGATACGCAGTATTTT
TRBV24-1	TRBJ2-3	NA	NA	CATSDYGDTQYF	TGTGCCACCAGTGATTACGGAGATACGCAGTATTTT
TRBV9	TRBJ2-3	TRBD2	NA	CASSVSAGGNKWNTQYF	TGTGCCAGCAGCGTAAGCGCGGGGGGGAACAAATGGAATACGCAGTATTTT
TRBV24-1	TRBJ1-2	TRBD1	NA	CATSDFQGEMGGYTF	TGTGCCACCAGTGATTTTCAGGGGGAGATGGGCGGCTACACCTTC
TRBV5-5	TRBJ1-5	NA	once	CASSLTVNQPQHF	TGTGCCAGCAGCTTGACGGTTAATCAGCCCCAGCATTTT
TRBV5-1	TRBJ2-1	NA	NA	CASSLRVNSYNEQFF	TGCGCCAGCAGCTTGCGGGTAAACTCCTACAATGAGCAGTTCTTC
TRBV14	TRBJ2-5	NA	NA	CASSQNRAETQYF	TGTGCCAGCAGCCAGAACAGGGCGGAGACCCAGTACTTC
TRBV10-3	TRBJ1-5	NA	NA	CAISESAVQPQHF	TGTGCCATCAGTGAGTCGGCGGTGCAGCCCCAGCATTTT
TRBV19	TRBJ1-2	TRBD1	NA	CASSIWMDREDYTF	TGTGCCAGTAGTATCTGGATGGACAGGGAAGACTACACCTTC
TRBV7-9	TRBJ1-2	TRBD1	NA	CASSQTGTGYYGYTF	TGTGCCAGCAGCCAAACCGGGACAGGGTACTATGGCTACACCTTC
TRBV27	TRBJ1-2	TRBD1	NA	CASSSSQGYGYTF	TGTGCCAGCAGTTCTTCACAGGGGTATGGCTACACCTTC
TRBV6-2/TRBV6-3	TRBJ1-5	NA	NA	CASSVLELNQPQHF	TGTGCCAGCAGCGTACTTGAACTCAATCAGCCCCAGCATTTT
TRBV28	TRBJ2-7	NA	few	CASSGLTLVREQYF	TGTGCCAGCAGTGGCCTTACCCTAGTGCGGGAGCAGTACTTC
TRBV5-5	TRBJ2-4	TRBD1	NA	CASSLAGTENIQYF	TGTGCCAGCAGCTTGGCTGGGACAGAAAACATTCAGTACTTC
TRBV11-1	TRBJ1-1	NA	NA	CASSLSDGHTEAFF	TGTGCCAGCAGCTTAAGCGACGGCCACACTGAAGCTTTCTTT
TRBV6-6	TRBJ2-5	NA	NA	CASSSYRGRLETQYF	TGTGCCAGCAGTTCGTACCGGGGGAGGCTTGAGACCCAGTACTTC
TRBV7-2	TRBJ1-5	NA	NA	CASSPRRGSNQPQHF	TGTGCCAGCAGCCCGAGAAGGGGGAGCAATCAGCCCCAGCATTTT
TRBV18	TRBJ2-7	TRBD1	NA	CASSPWGQSHEQYF	TGTGCCAGCTCACCATGGGGACAGTCCCACGAGCAGTACTTC
TRBV5-1	TRBJ2-5	TRBD1	NA	CASSDPQGGETQYF	TGCGCCAGCAGCGACCCACAGGGGGGAGAGACCCAGTACTTC
TRBV18	TRBJ2-1	NA	NA	CASSPPQTGLIYNEQFF	TGTGCCAGCTCACCACCTCAGACAGGTTTAATTTACAATGAGCAGTTCTTC
TRBV6-6	TRBJ2-1	TRBD2	NA	CASSIRTSAAYNEQFF	TGTGCCAGCAGTATAAGGACTAGCGCCGCCTACAATGAGCAGTTCTTC
TRBV15	TRBJ1-2	TRBD1	NA	CATSMMLGQGDNYGYTF	TGTGCCACCAGCATGATGCTCGGACAGGGGGACAACTATGGCTACACCTTC
TRBV11-2	TRBJ2-3	TRBD1	NA	CASSLVALGTGNTDTQYF	TGTGCCAGCAGCTTAGTAGCCCTGGGGACAGGGAACACAGATACGCAGTATTTT
TRBV30	TRBJ1-6	TRBD1	once	CAWGTGGRESPLHF	TGTGCCTGGGGGACAGGGGGCCGGGAATCACCCCTCCACTTT
TRBV25-1	TRBJ1-4	TRBD1	few	CASTRGTNEKLFF	TGTGCCAGTACCAGGGGGACTAATGAAAAACTGTTTTTT
TRBV7-2	TRBJ2-1	TRBD2	NA	CASSSGGKRGYNEQFF	TGTGCCAGCAGCTCTGGGGGGAAGCGGGGCTACAATGAGCAGTTCTTC
TRBV5-6	TRBJ2-5	TRBD1	NA	CASSLMGQASQETQYF	TGTGCCAGCAGCTTGATGGGACAGGCCTCCCAAGAGACCCAGTACTTC
TRBV9	TRBJ2-7	TRBD1	NA	CASSVDGQGPYEQYF	TGTGCCAGCAGCGTAGATGGACAGGGTCCCTACGAGCAGTACTTC
TRBV7-9	TRBJ2-7	TRBD1	once	CASSAGQGAYEQYF	TGTGCCAGCAGCGCGGGACAGGGGGCCTACGAGCAGTACTTC
TRBV5-1	TRBJ2-7	NA	NA	CASSFDTGFYEQYF	TGCGCCAGCAGCTTTGATACAGGGTTCTACGAGCAGTACTTC
TRBV27	TRBJ1-1	TRBD1	NA	CASSFRQGGLGNTEAFF	TGTGCCAGCAGTTTTAGGCAGGGGGGACTCGGAAACACTGAAGCTTTCTTT
TRBV6-2/TRBV6-3	TRBJ1-5	NA	NA	CASSYVHLSNQPQHF	TGTGCCAGCAGTTACGTACACCTTAGCAATCAGCCCCAGCATTTT
TRBV10-1	TRBJ1-3	NA	NA	CASSSRLRSGNTIYF	TGCGCCAGCTCAAGTCGGTTACGCTCTGGAAACACCATATATTTT
TRBV6-2/TRBV6-3	TRBJ1-5	NA	NA	CASSFRDTYNQPQHF	TGTGCCAGCAGTTTTAGGGACACCTACAATCAGCCCCAGCATTTT
TRBV7-2	TRBJ2-7	NA	NA	CASSLLPAAYEQYF	TGTGCCAGCAGCCTCCTCCCAGCGGCATACGAGCAGTACTTC
TRBV5-1	TRBJ1-5	NA	NA	CASSFGGAREAQHF	TGCGCCAGCAGCTTCGGCGGGGCGAGAGAGGCCCAGCATTTT
TRBV9	TRBJ1-3	NA	NA	CASSVVGQTLSGNTIYF	TGTGCCAGCAGCGTAGTTGGTCAAACTCTCTCTGGAAACACCATATATTTT
TRBV9	TRBJ1-4	NA	NA	CASSRDTRAFNEKLFF	TGTGCCAGCAGCCGGGACACCCGTGCGTTTAATGAAAAACTGTTTTTT